The source of this T cell receptor beta chain is a study of cytomegalovirus exposure and HLA in healthy donors. Overall study findings and caveats: Differences between HLA loci emerged in a later analysis of TCR association rates, with DRB1 most and HLA-C fewest. The study recorded about 160 TCR beta chains that were cytomegalovirus-associated.

To note about this clone: Its antigen remains unknown.

A multiplex PCR was run with 60 Vbeta primers and 13 Jbeta primers. As handled by the study authors: In a later analysis, some 10 million of approximately 80 million unique beta chains occurred in at least two donors. Clones were sequenced by immunoSEQ multiplex PCR, and TCRdb holds only the in-frame ones, with some missing. The V and J calls and clone size were taken over from that table, and D and trimming were inferred from the DNA. The table includes 150,000 to 200,000 clones, about 85% detected once. This sequence originates from a woman aged 45-65 years in good health and CMV-seronegative. The sample comprised PBMCs.

The CDR3 DNA is TGTGCCAGCAGCTTGGGGACAGGGATCTACGAGCAGTACTTC. It is translated as CASSLGTGIYEQYF. The chain links TRBV11-2 to TRBJ2-7; TRBD1 aligns across 9 bases. Germline lookup yields CDR1 SGHAT and CDR2 FQNNGV. V gave up 3 bases and J gave up 3 bases; unmatched junction bases: 3. The CDR3 has 14 amino acids.